A single sample is the source of the 29 T cell receptor beta chains below, sequenced in a study of beta chain features in type 1 diabetes. Study-wide findings and caveats: In every one of the four CD4+ subsets, TCRB CDR3s were moderately but significantly shorter in Type 1 diabetes patients.

Their recognized antigens are unknown. Sequenced material consisted of expressed TCRB transcripts (all of the isolated RNA was reverse transcribed). Profiled with immunoSEQ multiplex PCR; TCRdb holds only in-frame clones, not every one. The sample records more than 300,000 clones, approximately 9.9% being singletons. The sequenced sample was central memory CD4+ T cells from blood. These receptors came from a man aged 25 to 45 with type 1 diabetes.

In this sample, this clone turned up once. The J gene is TRBJ2-1, the V gene TRBV4-3; D may be TRBD1 (6 bases). The CDR3 runs to 14 residues. Trimming removed 0 bases from V and 6 bases from J, with 9 bases in between. Looked up from germline, CDR1 is LGHNA and CDR2 is YSLEER. This chain's CDR3 is CASSQDSRGNEQFF. CDR3 in DNA: TGCGCCAGCAGCCAAGATAGCAGGGGCAATGAGCAGTTCTTC.

This clone was seen a few times. The chain recombines TRBV28 with TRBJ1-2, with TRBD1 matching over 9 bases. CDR3 size: 12 residues. V shed 7 bases, J shed 7 bases, and the junction held 4 bases outside the gene matches. Germline V gives CDR1 MDHEN, CDR2 SYDVKM. CDR3 nucleotides: TGTGCCAGCAACTTACAGGGGGCTGGCTACACCTTC. Translated: CASNLQGAGYTF.

V is TRBV7-8 and J is TRBJ1-2; D unresolved. V was cut by 2 bases and J by 0 bases, with 7 bases left in between. Germline assignment: CDR1 SGHVS and CDR2 FQNEAQ. The CDR3 spans 14 residues. The CDR3 spells CASSLRETNYGYTF. The CDR3 nucleotides read TGTGCCAGCAGCTTACGTGAGACTAACTATGGCTACACCTTC.

The rearrangement links TRBV10-3 to TRBJ1-6; D not certain. From germline, CDR1 is ENHRY and CDR2 SYGVKD. This CDR3 has 14 amino acids. Trimming removed 10 bases at V and 11 bases at J, with 21 bases between. The CDR3, as DNA: TGTGCCAGCAGGCGGGAGGACTTCAGCCCACCCCTCCACTTT. Translated, it gives CASRREDFSPPLHF.

This clone has only a few counts. The chain carries TRBV4-1 and TRBJ2-4, with 9 bases fitting TRBD2. Per germline, CDR1 MGHRA and CDR2 YSYEKL. Unmatched junction bases numbered 15, after V lost 0 bases and J lost 6 bases. The CDR3 totals 19 residues. CDR3 bases: TGCGCCAGCAGCCAAGATCTAATCGGGACTAGCTGGGATGTAAACATTCAGTACTTC. This sequence encodes CASSQDLIGTSWDVNIQYF.

Here the CDR3 DNA reads TGTGCCAGCAACTCGGGACAGTTTAATGAAAAACTGTTTTTT. Encoded protein: CASNSGQFNEKLFF. The J gene is TRBJ1-4, the V gene TRBV27; TRBD1 aligns across 7 bases. Germline-derived CDR1 and CDR2 are MNHEY and SMNVEV (reference sequence). This CDR3 comprises 14 residues. After removal of 7 bases from V and 4 bases from J, the junction contained 6 bases not matched to a gene.

This clone showed up just a few times. V gene TRBV28 combines with J gene TRBJ2-7; D is uncertain. The germline V gene encodes CDR1 MDHEN and CDR2 SYDVKM. V gave up 4 bases and J gave up 4 bases, with 14 bases separating them. This CDR3 contains 14 residues. In nucleotides, the CDR3 is TGTGCCAGCAGTTCATCCCGTGAGGTTTACGAGCAGTACTTC. Amino acid sequence: CASSSSREVYEQYF.

This clone was detected a few times. J is TRBJ2-5 and V is TRBV11-2; D could derive from TRBD1 or TRBD2 (6 bases each). This CDR3 is 13 amino acids long. The V gene's germline CDR1 is SGHAT and CDR2 FQNNGV. Trimming stripped 0 bases from V and 9 bases from J, with 11 bases between. CDR3 sequence: CASSLEGGQAQYF. CDR3 sequence (DNA): TGTGCCAGCAGCTTAGAGGGGGGCCAGGCCCAGTACTTC.

The chain couples TRBV9 to TRBJ1-2; the match to TRBD1 covers 7 bases. Germline V gene data show CDR1 as SGDLS and CDR2 as YYNGEE. V lost 3 bases and J lost 5; bases outside the gene matches: 28. The CDR3 loop spans 21 amino acids. DNA for the CDR3: TGTGCCAGCAGCGCGCCGGGACAGTCGAGTCAGCCTAAGTATCCCCTATATGGCTACACCTTC. Its protein is CASSAPGQSSQPKYPLYGYTF.

This clone was detected ten times or more. This same CDR3 is encoded by further DNA sequences in the sample. CDR3 coding DNA: TGCGCCAGCAGCCTAGGCTCGTACAATGAGCAGTTCTTC. This codes for CASSLGSYNEQFF. This chain links TRBV5-1 with TRBJ2-1; no clear D. CDR1 is SGHRS and CDR2 is YFSETQ in the germline V gene. The ends were cut back, 4 bases at V and 4 bases at J, with 9 bases in the middle. The CDR3 sequence is 13 residues long. Variable domain in full (rest from reference TRBV5-1 and TRBJ2-1): KAGVTQTPRYLIKTRGQQVTLSCSPISGHRSVSWYQQTPGQGLQFLFEYFSETQRNKGNFPGRFSGRQFSNSRSEMNVSTLELGDSALYLCASSLGSYNEQFFGPGTRLTVL.

The chain carries TRBV6-5 and TRBJ2-3, with TRBD1 identical over 9 bases. The germline gives CDR1 MNHEY, CDR2 SVGAGI. The V and J ends lost 0 bases and 3 bases, in that order; junction bases with no gene match: 4. The CDR3 loop spans 16 amino acids. CDR3: CASSYSGTGPTDTQYF. For the CDR3, the DNA is TGTGCCAGCAGTTACTCTGGGACAGGGCCGACAGATACGCAGTATTTT.

This sequence joins TRBV7-2 and TRBJ1-2; D is ambiguous. Trimming cost V 3 bases and J 10 bases, with 6 bases left between them. Per the germline V gene, CDR1 is SGHTA and CDR2 is FQGNSA. The CDR3 has 10 residues. This CDR3 reads CASSFDLYTF. CDR3 bases: TGTGCCAGCAGCTTTGACCTCTACACCTTC.

A few counts support this clone. The V and J genes are TRBV6-6 and TRBJ1-3, with TRBD1 matching over 8 bases. The junction had 10 bases not matched to a gene; V was cut back by 6 bases and J by 3 bases. The CDR3 length is 16 residues. In germline, CDR1 is MNHNY, CDR2 SVGAGI (reference sequence). The CDR3 region has the DNA TGTGCCAGCAGCCCCGGGACAGGAGGCCGTGGAAACACCATATATTTT. Amino acid sequence: CASSPGTGGRGNTIYF.

This chain uses TRBV7-8 with TRBJ2-3, with 7 bases aligning to TRBD2. The ends lost 6 bases at V and 6 bases at J; junction bases unmatched: 9. Germline V CDR1 and CDR2: SGHVS, FQNEAQ. CDR3 length equals 14 residues. The chain's CDR3 is CASSRTGEGDTQYF. CDR3 sequence (DNA): TGTGCCAGCAGTCGGACGGGGGAGGGGGATACGCAGTATTTT.

This clone occurred a few times. The V call is TRBV18, the J call TRBJ2-2; 7 bases line up with TRBD2. Germline assignment: CDR1 KGHSH and CDR2 LQKENI. The CDR3 is 16 amino acids. V lost 1 base and J lost 3; bases outside the gene matches: 5. The CDR3 spells CASSPRSGRDTGELFF. CDR3 sequence (DNA): TGTGCCAGCTCACCACGAAGTGGGAGGGACACCGGGGAGCTGTTTTTT.

V usage is TRBV27 and J usage is TRBJ2-5; the match to TRBD2 covers 7 bases. The CDR3 totals 16 residues. Germline V gene sequence: CDR1 MNHEY, CDR2 SMNVEV (reference sequence). Unmatched junction bases numbered 13, after V lost 4 bases and J lost 5 bases. The CDR3 loop is CASSSLGQGGKETQYF. In nucleotides, the CDR3 is TGTGCCAGCAGTTCCCTGGGGCAGGGAGGGAAGGAGACCCAGTACTTC.

This clone was detected only a few times. The V gene is TRBV7-2, the J gene TRBJ1-1; D gene uncertain. Per the germline V gene, CDR1 is SGHTA and CDR2 is FQGNSA. The ends were cut back, 5 bases at V and 1 base at J, with 11 bases in the middle. The CDR3 covers 14 residues. The CDR3 nucleotides read TGTGCCAGCAGCAGGCAGTTTTCGAACACTGAAGCTTTCTTT. It yields the protein CASSRQFSNTEAFF.

The rearrangement links TRBV7-2 to TRBJ1-5, with D possibly being TRBD1 (5 bases). Germline-derived CDR1 and CDR2 are SGHTA and FQGNSA. The CDR3 loop spans 17 amino acids. The V gene lost 1 base and the J gene lost 2 bases, with 15 bases spanning the gap. CDR3 sequence: CASSLVGGAEGNQPQHF. In DNA form, the CDR3 reads TGTGCCAGCAGCTTAGTTGGGGGTGCAGAGGGCAATCAGCCCCAGCATTTT. Supplemented by reference TRBV7-2 and TRBJ1-5, the full variable domain reads GAGVSQSPSNKVTEKGKDVELRCDPISGHTALYWYRQSLGQGLEFLIYFQGNSAPDKSGLPSDRFSAERTGGSVSTLTIQRTQQEDSAVYLCASSLVGGAEGNQPQHFGDGTRLSIL.

The sample holds a few counts of this clone. This chain connects TRBV2 to TRBJ2-2; tentatively, D is TRBD1 or TRBD2 (7 bases each). Trimming cost V 8 bases and J 6 bases, with 16 bases left between them. CDR1 SNHLY and CDR2 FYNNEI come from the germline V gene. The CDR3 runs to 14 residues. The CDR3 protein is CASQQTGRAGELFF. The CDR3 nucleotides read TGTGCCAGCCAACAGACAGGGAGGGCCGGGGAGCTGTTTTTT.

The chain carries TRBV28 and TRBJ1-2; unclear D gene. The germline CDR1 and CDR2 sequences are MDHEN and SYDVKM. This CDR3 contains 12 residues. With 5 bases removed from V and 4 bases from J, the gap between germline ends came to 8 bases. The CDR3 here is CASSTGFYGYTF. The CDR3 DNA sequence: TGTGCCAGCAGTACGGGGTTCTATGGCTACACCTTC.

This clone was recorded many times. This sequence joins TRBV11-2 and TRBJ2-3, with 10 bases that match TRBD1. The junction had 3 bases not matched to a gene; V was cut back by 5 bases and J by 1 base. In germline, CDR1 is SGHAT, CDR2 FQNNGV. The CDR3 is 15 residues long. The CDR3 here is CASSQGQGRTDTQYF. The DNA for the CDR3 is TGTGCCAGCAGCCAGGGACAGGGGCGCACAGATACGCAGTATTTT.

V is TRBV15 and J is TRBJ1-2; D uncertain. Trimming removed 0 bases from V and 8 bases from J, with 10 bases in between. Looked up from germline, CDR1 is LNHNV and CDR2 is YYDKDF (reference sequence). CDR3 length: 13 amino acids. CDR3 protein: CATSRDLKEGYTF. The CDR3 DNA reads as TGTGCCACCAGCAGAGATCTTAAGGAAGGCTACACCTTC.

This clone showed up many times. Written as DNA, the CDR3 is TGTGCCAGCAGCACGGGACGGCTGAACACTGAAGCTTTCTTT. It specifies CASSTGRLNTEAFF. The chain has TRBV7-2 and TRBJ1-1; weak D call: TRBD1 (5 bases). This CDR3 has 14 residues. V was cut by 5 bases and J by 0 bases, with 10 bases left in between. The germline V gene encodes CDR1 SGHTA and CDR2 FQGNSA.

The chain combines TRBV10-3 with TRBJ1-5; D possibly corresponds to TRBD1 (5 bases). Germline values: CDR1 ENHRY, CDR2 SYGVKD. Trimming left V 5 bases short and J 4 bases short, with 15 bases between. The CDR3 is 15 residues long. The CDR3 loop is CAISQDGAPNQPQHF. The CDR3 bases are TGTGCCATCAGTCAGGACGGGGCTCCAAATCAGCCCCAGCATTTT.

In its sample, this clone was seen a few times. This chain links TRBV7-2 with TRBJ2-7; 10 bases match TRBD2. The CDR3 runs to 16 residues. The J segment lost 0 bases and the V segment lost 2 bases, leaving 4 bases of the junction unmatched. Looked up from germline, CDR1 is SGHTA and CDR2 is FQGNSA. The CDR3 reads CASSLPLAGSSYEQYF. CDR3 nucleotides: TGTGCCAGCAGCTTACCACTAGCGGGGAGCTCCTACGAGCAGTACTTC.

This clone was counted between two and nine times. The chain employs TRBV5-1 and TRBJ2-3, with D possibly matching TRBD1 (5 bases). Trimming took off 0 bases at V and 0 bases at J, with 11 bases between the two ends. The CDR3 runs to 16 residues. Germline V gene lookup returns CDR1 SGHRS and CDR2 YFSETQ. The CDR3 here is CASSLDGAASTDTQYF. DNA for the CDR3: TGCGCCAGCAGCTTGGATGGGGCGGCTAGCACAGATACGCAGTATTTT.

The chain combines TRBV4-2 with TRBJ1-1, with TRBD1 matching 8 bases. CDR3 length: 16 residues. Germline-derived CDR1 and CDR2 are LGHNA and YNFKEQ. V shed 4 bases, J shed 0 bases, and the junction held 7 bases outside the gene matches. The CDR3, as DNA: TGTGCCAGCAGCCCCGGACAGGGCGCAATGAACACTGAAGCTTTCTTT. Encoded protein: CASSPGQGAMNTEAFF.

The table lists this clone with a few counts. The chain is built from TRBV4-3 and TRBJ2-2; weak D call: TRBD1 (6 bases). V shed 0 bases and J shed 6 bases, with 17 bases lying between them. From germline, CDR1 is LGHNA and CDR2 YSLEER. This CDR3 is 17 amino acids long. This chain's CDR3 is CASSQDRRRGTPGELFF. The CDR3, as DNA: TGCGCCAGCAGCCAAGATCGTCGCAGGGGTACCCCCGGGGAGCTGTTTTTT.

This clone came up a few times. CDR3 region: CASNIKYSGEQYF. CDR3 coding DNA: TGTGCCAGCAACATTAAGTATAGCGGCGAGCAGTACTTC. The chain recombines TRBV28 with TRBJ2-7; perhaps TRBD2 as D (6 bases). The CDR3 covers 13 residues. The ends were cut back, 7 bases at V and 6 bases at J, with 16 bases in the middle. Germline V gives CDR1 MDHEN, CDR2 SYDVKM.